Listed below are T cell receptor beta chains from one sample, sequenced in a study of blood T cell repertoires in COVID-19. The repertoire was sequenced with immunoSEQ multiplex PCR; TCRdb's copy has only in-frame clones and lacks some. The sample comprises about 160,000 clones, around 85% of which are singletons, and under 4% rests with the top ten. Sequencing used peripheral blood. The receptors derive from a human donor with acute or convalescent COVID-19. The donor label of this sample is uncertain. Both conserved end residues are part of each CDR3. D genes are given only for firm matches. Only part of the rows carry a size: once, few, many, or a class if the clone is expanded.

>-|TRBD2|TRBJ2-5|TRBV5-1
CASSFTSGGETQYF
TGCGCCAGCAGCTTCACTAGCGGGGGGGAGACCCAGTACTTC
>-|TRBD2|TRBJ2-3|TRBV19
CASSGTSGGAGSDTQYF
TGTGCCAGTTCGGGGACTAGCGGGGGGGCCGGGTCAGATACGCAGTATTTT
>-|TRBD1|TRBJ1-2|TRBV9
CASSEGGSVNYGYTF
TGTGCCAGCAGCGAAGGGGGCTCGGTTAACTATGGCTACACCTTC
>-|TRBD1|TRBJ2-2|TRBV29-1
CSVGGGAAGELFF
TGCAGCGTTGGAGGGGGCGCCGCCGGGGAGCTGTTTTTT
>-|TRBD1|TRBJ2-5|TRBV30
CAWGDRGETQYF
TGTGCCTGGGGGGACAGGGGAGAGACCCAGTACTTC
>-|TRBD2|TRBJ2-5|TRBV18
CASSPRLAGAQETQYF
TGTGCCAGCTCACCCCGACTAGCGGGGGCCCAAGAGACCCAGTACTTC
>-|-|TRBJ2-2|TRBV29-1
CSVVWAVANTGELFF
TGCAGCGTTGTCTGGGCCGTAGCGAACACCGGGGAGCTGTTTTTT
>-|-|TRBJ1-2|TRBV7-8
CASSSIQGTQNYGYTF
TGTGCCAGCAGCTCCATCCAGGGGACACAAAACTATGGCTACACCTTC
>-|-|TRBJ1-2|TRBV2
CASSDPGEYGYTF
TGTGCCAGCAGTGATCCAGGGGAGTATGGCTACACCTTC
>-|-|TRBJ2-1|TRBV10-1
CATSTGEGDNEQFF
TGCGCCACTTCCACTGGAGAAGGGGACAATGAGCAGTTCTTC
>-|-|TRBJ1-1|TRBV4-3
CASSQDQNSGSWAFF
TGCGCCAGCAGCCAAGATCAGAACAGTGGATCTTGGGCTTTCTTT
>-|TRBD2|TRBJ2-5|TRBV5-1
CASSKTSGEVETQYF
TGCGCCAGCAGCAAGACTAGCGGGGAGGTAGAGACCCAGTACTTC
>-|-|TRBJ1-1|TRBV7-9
CASALTGSTEAFF
TGTGCCAGCGCCTTAACAGGGAGTACTGAAGCTTTCTTT
>-|TRBD1|TRBJ1-6|TRBV5-1
CASSLGQGGMDSPLHF
TGCGCCAGCAGCTTGGGACAGGGGGGGATGGATTCACCCCTCCACTTT
>once|TRBD2|TRBJ2-2|TRBV2
CASRVNPSSGGSTGELFF
TGTGCCAGCAGGGTTAACCCTTCTAGCGGGGGGAGCACCGGGGAGCTGTTTTTT
>-|-|TRBJ1-2|TRBV3-1/TRBV3-2
CASSQARGSAYGYTF
TGTGCCAGCAGCCAAGCCCGAGGGTCGGCCTATGGCTACACCTTC
>-|-|TRBJ2-3|TRBV2
CASRGSRSGGTDTQYF
TGTGCCAGCAGAGGATCCCGGTCAGGGGGCACAGATACGCAGTATTTT
>few|TRBD2|TRBJ2-7|TRBV28
CASRQRGGLVEQYF
TGTGCCAGCAGACAGCGGGGGGGCCTTGTCGAGCAGTACTTC
>-|-|TRBJ1-2|TRBV5-1
CASSFKGVGYTF
TGCGCCAGCAGCTTTAAGGGAGTTGGCTACACCTTC
>-|TRBD1|TRBJ1-6|TRBV28
CASRPGQGRSNSPLHF
TGTGCCAGCAGACCTGGACAGGGGAGGTCTAATTCACCCCTCCACTTT
>few|-|TRBJ1-2|TRBV18
CASSPGQGDGYTF
TGTGCCAGCTCACCGGGTCAGGGTGATGGCTACACCTTC
>-|-|TRBJ1-5|TRBV3-1/TRBV3-2
CASSPGSVNQPQHF
TGTGCCAGCAGCCCCGGGTCCGTTAATCAGCCCCAGCATTTT
>-|-|TRBJ2-2|TRBV6-2/TRBV6-3
CASSLTSVPGELFF
TGTGCCAGCAGTTTAACTAGTGTTCCCGGGGAGCTGTTTTTT
>once|TRBD2|TRBJ2-5|TRBV18
CASSPQRGALETQYF
TGTGCCAGCTCACCACAGCGGGGGGCCCTGGAGACCCAGTACTTC
>-|-|TRBJ1-6|TRBV5-8
CASSFRGDNSPLHF
TGTGCCAGCAGCTTCCGGGGGGACAATTCACCCCTCCACTTT
>-|-|TRBJ1-1|TRBV5-1
CASSLGDTPNTEAFF
TGCGCCAGCAGTTTGGGGGACACTCCGAACACTGAAGCTTTCTTT
>-|-|TRBJ1-5|TRBV2
CASSTRSGRESNQPQHF
TGTGCCAGCAGTACTCGATCGGGCAGGGAATCGAATCAGCCCCAGCATTTT
>-|-|TRBJ1-3|TRBV3-1/TRBV3-2
CASSRTNPSGNTIYF
TGTGCCAGCAGCCGAACTAACCCCTCTGGAAACACCATATATTTT
>-|-|TRBJ2-2|TRBV11-3
CASIRLHSGFWLHFSGELFF
TGTGCCAGCATACGCCTACACTCGGGGTTTTGGCTGCACTTCTCCGGGGAGCTGTTTTTT
>once|-|TRBJ1-2|TRBV6-5
CASRYSTGNGYTF
TGTGCCAGCAGATACTCGACAGGAAATGGCTACACCTTC
>-|TRBD1|TRBJ2-7|TRBV18
CASSPPGDRTYEQYF
TGTGCCAGCTCACCACCGGGGGACAGGACATACGAGCAGTACTTC
>once|-|TRBJ1-1|TRBV24-1
CATSQSGGEAFF
TGTGCCACCAGCCAGTCGGGGGGAGAAGCTTTCTTT
>-|TRBD2|TRBJ2-7|TRBV6-2/TRBV6-3
CASSQLGLAGPYEQYF
TGTGCCAGCAGTCAGCTAGGACTAGCGGGACCCTACGAGCAGTACTTC
>-|-|TRBJ1-4|TRBV9
CASSGDTGYQSKLFF
TGTGCCAGCAGCGGGGACACAGGGTATCAGAGTAAACTGTTTTTT
>-|-|TRBJ2-5|TRBV10-1
CASSDGGGRETQYF
TGCGCCAGCAGTGATGGAGGGGGCCGAGAGACCCAGTACTTC
>-|-|TRBJ2-1|TRBV5-4
CASSLGSRGFYNEQFF
TGTGCCAGCAGCTTGGGGAGCAGAGGCTTCTACAATGAGCAGTTCTTC
>-|TRBD1|TRBJ2-4|TRBV7-8
CASSLATTGTGVVKNIQYF
TGTGCCAGCAGCTTAGCGACGACCGGGACAGGGGTTGTCAAAAACATTCAGTACTTC
>-|-|TRBJ1-3|TRBV5-4
CASSLGQRDTIYF
TGTGCCAGCAGCTTGGGGCAGAGGGACACCATATATTTT
>-|-|TRBJ2-7|TRBV5-1
CASSLYPSYEQYF
TGCGCCAGCAGCTTGTATCCGTCCTACGAGCAGTACTTC
>-|-|TRBJ1-2|TRBV7-8
CASSLLLGANYGYTF
TGTGCCAGCAGCTTACTCCTGGGGGCCAACTATGGCTACACCTTC